Following are 20 T cell receptor beta chains from one sample sequenced in a study of blood T cells in healthy people across ages (dated by TCRdb to about 2015). The library was produced with 5' RACE. Sequenced using an Illumina HiSeq 2500. A second PCR of roughly 7 to 11 cycles was performed with a sample-barcoded 5' primer and a J-beta primer mix. Clones were called with MiXCR by TCRdb after fastp trimmed the public reads at Q25, and only in-frame beta chains were retained. Each entry merges the rows of one CDR3 protein and shows their most common DNA and genes. The sample has 850,000 to 1,000,000 distinct CDR3 sequences on record, under 50% of them singletons. The ten largest make up roughly an eighth of the sample. Sequenced input: blood. All receptors derive from a young man in good health.

This clonotype was recorded a few times. CDR3 protein: CASSYHSNQPQHF. The CDR3 nucleotides read TGTGCCAGCAGCTATCATAGCAATCAGCCCCAGCATTTT. The V call is TRBV7-2, the J call TRBJ1-5; D is unclear. The CDR3 extends over 13 amino acids. The V gene's germline CDR1 is SGHTA and CDR2 FQGNSA. With 4 bases removed from V and 0 bases from J, the gap between germline ends came to 4 bases.

V is TRBV7-2 and J is TRBJ2-7; 12 positions agree with TRBD2. The trim removed 5 bases at V and 3 bases at J, leaving 14 bases unmatched. The germline gives CDR1 SGHTA, CDR2 FQGNSA. There are 18 residues in the CDR3. The CDR3 spells CASSHPGTSGGHGYEQYF. CDR3 DNA: TGTGCCAGCAGCCACCCTGGAACTAGCGGGGGGCATGGCTACGAGCAGTACTTC. Filled out from reference TRBV7-2 and TRBJ2-7, the complete variable domain reads GAGVSQSPSNKVTEKGKDVELRCDPISGHTALYWYRQSLGQGLEFLIYFQGNSAPDKSGLPSDRFSAERTGGSVSTLTIQRTQQEDSAVYLCASSHPGTSGGHGYEQYFGPGTRLTVT.

V gene TRBV28 combines with J gene TRBJ2-7; TRBD1 aligns across 8 bases. Germline V gene lookup returns CDR1 MDHEN and CDR2 SYDVKM. V trimming: 5 bases; J trimming: 2 bases; junction bases outside the gene matches: 8. The CDR3 contains 15 residues. The chain's CDR3 is CASSTAGTGAYEQYF. CDR3 in DNA: TGTGCCAGCAGTACAGCCGGGACAGGAGCCTACGAGCAGTACTTC.

This chain connects TRBV7-2 to TRBJ1-4, with D perhaps matching TRBD1 (5 bases). This CDR3 contains 12 residues. V dropped 1 base and J dropped 10 bases, with 7 bases sitting between them. CDR1 and CDR2 from the germline V gene are SGHTA and FQGNSA. The CDR3 loop is CASSLGGAKLFF. Written as DNA, the CDR3 is TGTGCCAGCAGCTTAGGTGGGGCAAAACTGTTTTTT.

V and J are TRBV7-2 and TRBJ2-7; TRBD2 agrees at 8 bases. The germline V gene encodes CDR1 SGHTA and CDR2 FQGNSA. This CDR3 is 15 amino acids long. V trimming: 4 bases; J trimming: 0 bases; junction bases outside the gene matches: 5. CDR3 region: CASSWAGGHSYEQYF. The CDR3 nucleotides are TGTGCCAGCAGCTGGGCGGGGGGACACTCCTACGAGCAGTACTTC.

The chain recombines TRBV5-1 with TRBJ2-5, with unresolved D. Trimming pared 1 base from V and 11 bases from J, leaving 15 bases between. Germline V gene lookup returns CDR1 SGHRS and CDR2 YFSETQ. The CDR3 contains 13 residues. CDR3 region: CASSLRVYDEQYF. Here the CDR3 DNA reads TGCGCCAGCAGCTTGAGGGTTTACGATGAGCAGTACTTC.

This clonotype was observed a few times. The chain joins TRBV6-2 or TRBV6-3 to TRBJ2-1; D might be TRBD1 (6 bases). Trimming removed 5 bases at V and 7 bases at J, with 15 bases between. The V gene's germline CDR1 is MNHEY and CDR2 SVGEGT. This CDR3 spans 14 amino acids. CDR3 DNA sequence: TGTGCCAGCAGTACCCTTGGACAGTTTAATGAGCAGTTCTTC. Translated: CASSTLGQFNEQFF.

This clonotype was seen a handful of times. The chain is built from TRBV6-5 and TRBJ2-3; D could derive from TRBD1 or TRBD2 (6 bases each). Germline CDR1 and CDR2: MNHEY and SVGAGI. This CDR3 contains 13 residues. Between the trimmed V and J ends, which lost 2 bases and 6 bases, there was a span of 9 bases. CDR3: CASSYRGVDTQYF. The CDR3 DNA reads TGTGCCAGCAGTTACAGGGGGGTCGATACGCAGTATTTT.

In this sample, this clonotype turned up a few times. The chain combines TRBV5-1 with TRBJ1-4; 10 nucleotides match TRBD1. This CDR3 has 15 residues. Germline CDR1 and CDR2: SGHRS and YFSETQ. J gave up 5 bases and V 4 bases, and 5 bases lay outside the gene matches. In DNA form, the CDR3 reads TGCGCCAGCAGCGGGCGGACAGGGGGAAATGAAAAACTGTTTTTT. It encodes CASSGRTGGNEKLFF.

V and J are TRBV6-5 and TRBJ1-1; D possibly corresponds to TRBD1 (6 bases). V was trimmed by 5 bases and J by 0 bases, leaving 10 bases between them. The CDR3 extends over 14 amino acids. CDR1 is MNHEY, CDR2 SVGAGI, per germline. The CDR3 nucleotides read TGTGCCAGCAGTGTCGGACAGTTGAACACTGAAGCTTTCTTT. Encoded protein: CASSVGQLNTEAFF.

This chain joins TRBV6-1 and TRBJ1-2, with D unresolved. Germline CDR1 and CDR2: MNHNS and SASEGT. The CDR3 has 12 residues. Trimming took off 1 base at V and 8 bases at J, with 8 bases between the two ends. The CDR3 DNA is TGTGCCAGCAGTGAAGGGAGGGTAGGCTACACCTTC. It translates to CASSEGRVGYTF.

This clonotype has a handful of counts. The rearrangement links TRBV29-1 to TRBJ2-7; D ambiguous. The CDR3 is 13 amino acids. V was pared by 2 bases and J by 6 bases, with 14 bases between. Germline V CDR1 and CDR2: SQVTM, ANQGSEA. The CDR3 loop is CSVEQASRREQYF. CDR3 sequence (DNA): TGCAGCGTTGAACAGGCCTCACGGCGCGAGCAGTACTTC.

J is TRBJ2-7 and V is TRBV7-9; 7 positions match TRBD1. Trimming cost V 1 base and J 6 bases; bases outside gene matches: 3. CDR3 length: 13 amino acids. CDR1 and CDR2 (germline): SEHNR, FQNEAQ (reference sequence). CDR3 in amino acids: CASSLVTGAEQYF. CDR3 DNA: TGTGCCAGCAGCTTAGTCACAGGGGCCGAGCAGTACTTC.

V is TRBV20-1 and J is TRBJ2-5, with TRBD2 matching 10 bases. J was trimmed by 11 bases and V by 6 bases; bases with no gene match: 18. CDR1 DFQATT and CDR2 SNEGSKA come from the germline V gene (reference sequence). The CDR3 length is 15 residues. The CDR3 here is CSAPPASGGSNEQYF. The CDR3 coding sequence is TGCAGTGCCCCCCCGGCTAGCGGGGGTAGTAATGAGCAGTACTTC.

As concerns this clonotype: The junction does not match germline at one end; this may be a read error. The rearrangement uses TRBV27 and TRBJ1-2; D remains unclear. The germline gives CDR1 MNHEY, CDR2 SMNVEV (reference sequence). The CDR3 runs to 13 residues. CDR3 protein: CTSSYGPNYGYTF. The CDR3 DNA reads TGTACCAGCAGTTACGGCCCCAACTATGGCTACACCTTC.

This clonotype has only a few counts. V and J are TRBV7-3 and TRBJ2-1, with 10 positions matching TRBD1. CDR3 length: 15 residues. With 8 bases clipped from V and 5 bases from J, the junction kept 9 bases outside the gene matches. Germline V gene sequence: CDR1 SGHTA, CDR2 FQGTGA. The DNA for the CDR3 is TGTGCCAGCGCCCCGAAGGGACAGGGGAACAATGAGCAGTTCTTC. It specifies CASAPKGQGNNEQFF.

There are a few counts of this clonotype. The CDR3 sequence is CSAPTRFGQGSYNEQFF. In nucleotides, the CDR3 is TGCAGTGCTCCTACCCGTTTCGGACAGGGATCCTACAATGAGCAGTTCTTC. This chain connects TRBV20-1 to TRBJ2-1; TRBD1 agrees at 8 bases. The V and J ends lost 5 bases and 1 base, in that order; junction bases with no gene match: 13. Germline V CDR1 and CDR2: DFQATT, SNEGSKA (reference sequence). The CDR3 length is 17 residues.

A few counts support this clonotype. The CDR3 DNA sequence: TGTGCCAGTCTATCGGCAAGCTACGAGCAGTACTTC. Amino acids: CASLSASYEQYF. V and J are TRBV27 and TRBJ2-7; D remains unclear. CDR3 length: 12 residues. CDR1 MNHEY and CDR2 SMNVEV come from the germline V gene (reference sequence). V lost 9 bases and J 3 bases, leaving 12 bases between the germline ends.

This clonotype was seen only a few times. The chain recombines TRBV6-5 with TRBJ2-1, with 7 bases aligning to TRBD1. The junction had 7 bases not matched to a gene; V was cut back by 8 bases and J by 6 bases. The CDR3 is 13 residues long. Per the germline V gene, CDR1 is MNHEY and CDR2 is SVGAGI. The CDR3 nucleotides read TGTGCCAGCGGAGTGACAGGGACCAATGAGCAGTTCTTC. Its protein product is CASGVTGTNEQFF.

The chain employs TRBV20-1 and TRBJ2-7; tentative D call: TRBD1 (5 bases). Germline loops: CDR1 DFQATT, CDR2 SNEGSKA (reference sequence). This CDR3 region has 16 residues. The V gene lost 6 bases and the J gene lost 2 bases, with 23 bases spanning the gap. Here the CDR3 reads CSATRRAGNTPYEQYF. For the CDR3, the DNA is TGCAGTGCGACTCGCCGGGCAGGGAACACGCCCTACGAGCAGTACTTC.